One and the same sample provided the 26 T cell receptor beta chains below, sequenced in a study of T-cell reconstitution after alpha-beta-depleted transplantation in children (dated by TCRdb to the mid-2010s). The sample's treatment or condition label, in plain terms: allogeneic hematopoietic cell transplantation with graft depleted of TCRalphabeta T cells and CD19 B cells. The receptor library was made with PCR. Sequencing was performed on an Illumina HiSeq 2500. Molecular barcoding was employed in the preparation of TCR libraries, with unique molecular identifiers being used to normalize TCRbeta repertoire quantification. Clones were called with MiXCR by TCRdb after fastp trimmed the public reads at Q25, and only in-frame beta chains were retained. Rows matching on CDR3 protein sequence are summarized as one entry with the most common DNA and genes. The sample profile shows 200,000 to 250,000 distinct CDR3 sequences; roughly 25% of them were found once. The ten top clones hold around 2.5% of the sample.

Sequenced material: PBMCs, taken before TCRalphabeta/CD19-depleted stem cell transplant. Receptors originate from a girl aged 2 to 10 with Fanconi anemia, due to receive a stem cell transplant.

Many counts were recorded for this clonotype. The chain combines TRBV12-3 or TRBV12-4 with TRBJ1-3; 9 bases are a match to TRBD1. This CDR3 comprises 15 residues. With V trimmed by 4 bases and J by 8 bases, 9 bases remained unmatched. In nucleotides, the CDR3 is TGTGCCAGCAGTTCCGGAAAGACAGGGGGGGACACCATATATTTT. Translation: CASSSGKTGGDTIYF.

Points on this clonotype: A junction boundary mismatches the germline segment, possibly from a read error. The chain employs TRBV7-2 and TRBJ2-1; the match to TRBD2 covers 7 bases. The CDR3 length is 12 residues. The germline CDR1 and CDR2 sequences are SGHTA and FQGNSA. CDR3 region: CDSSLTGGEQFF. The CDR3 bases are TGTGACAGCAGCTTGACGGGGGGTGAGCAGTTCTTC.

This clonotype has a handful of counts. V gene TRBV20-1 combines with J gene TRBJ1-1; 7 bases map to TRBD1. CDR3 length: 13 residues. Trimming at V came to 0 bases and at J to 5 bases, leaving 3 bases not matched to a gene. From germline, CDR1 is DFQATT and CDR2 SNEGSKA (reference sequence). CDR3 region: CSAREGQRTEAFF. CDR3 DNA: TGCAGTGCTAGAGAGGGACAGAGGACTGAAGCTTTCTTT.

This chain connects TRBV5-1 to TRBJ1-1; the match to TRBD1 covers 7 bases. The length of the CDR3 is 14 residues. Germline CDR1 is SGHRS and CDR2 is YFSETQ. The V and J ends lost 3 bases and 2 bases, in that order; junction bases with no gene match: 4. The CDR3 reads CASSWGQINTEAFF. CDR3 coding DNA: TGCGCCAGCAGCTGGGGACAGATCAACACTGAAGCTTTCTTT.

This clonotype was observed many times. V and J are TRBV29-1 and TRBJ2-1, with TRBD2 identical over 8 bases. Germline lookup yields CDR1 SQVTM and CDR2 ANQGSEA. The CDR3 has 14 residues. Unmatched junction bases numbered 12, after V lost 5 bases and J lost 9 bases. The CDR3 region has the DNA TGCAGCGTTTTACTAGCGGAAGTACCATTTGAGCAGTTCTTC. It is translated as CSVLLAEVPFEQFF.

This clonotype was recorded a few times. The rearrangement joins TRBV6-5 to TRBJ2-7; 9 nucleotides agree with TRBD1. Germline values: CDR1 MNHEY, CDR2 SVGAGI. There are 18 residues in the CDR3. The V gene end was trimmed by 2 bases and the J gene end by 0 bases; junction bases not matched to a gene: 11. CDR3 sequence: CASSYAGQGIGSSYEQYF. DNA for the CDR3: TGTGCCAGCAGTTACGCGGGACAGGGAATAGGGAGCTCCTACGAGCAGTACTTC.

The CDR3 region is CSAIRTLLLKNTEAFF. CDR3 nucleotide sequence: TGCAGTGCCATCAGGACATTACTTCTGAAGAACACTGAAGCTTTCTTT. The rearrangement links TRBV20-1 to TRBJ1-1; TRBD1 is a possible D gene (5 bases). The germline gives CDR1 DFQATT, CDR2 SNEGSKA (reference sequence). The V end lost 6 bases, the J end lost 1 base, and 21 bases lay between the germline ends. The CDR3 loop spans 16 amino acids.

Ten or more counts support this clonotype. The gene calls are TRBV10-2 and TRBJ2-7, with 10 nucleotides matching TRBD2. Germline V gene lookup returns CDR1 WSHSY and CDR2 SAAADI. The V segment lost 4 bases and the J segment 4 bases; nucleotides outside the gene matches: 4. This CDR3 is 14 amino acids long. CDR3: CASSALAGTYEQYF. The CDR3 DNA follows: TGCGCCAGCAGTGCACTAGCGGGGACGTACGAGCAGTACTTC.

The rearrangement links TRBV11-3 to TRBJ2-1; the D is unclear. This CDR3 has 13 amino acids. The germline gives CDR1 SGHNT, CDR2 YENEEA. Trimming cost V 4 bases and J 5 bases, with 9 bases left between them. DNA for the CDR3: TGTGCCAGCAGCTACACATTTGACAATGAGCAGTTCTTC. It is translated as CASSYTFDNEQFF.

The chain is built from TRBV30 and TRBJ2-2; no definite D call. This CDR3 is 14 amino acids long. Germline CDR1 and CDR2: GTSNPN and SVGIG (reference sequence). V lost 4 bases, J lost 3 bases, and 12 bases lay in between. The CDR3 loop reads CAWTLRTDTGELFF. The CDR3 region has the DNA TGTGCCTGGACCCTCCGGACGGACACCGGGGAGCTGTTTTTT.

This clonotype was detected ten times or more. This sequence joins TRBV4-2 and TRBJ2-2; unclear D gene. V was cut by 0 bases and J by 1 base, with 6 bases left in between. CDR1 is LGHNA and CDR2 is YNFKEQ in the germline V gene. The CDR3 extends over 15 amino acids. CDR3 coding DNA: TGTGCCAGCAGCCAAGATTTACGGAACACCGGGGAGCTGTTTTTT. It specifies CASSQDLRNTGELFF.

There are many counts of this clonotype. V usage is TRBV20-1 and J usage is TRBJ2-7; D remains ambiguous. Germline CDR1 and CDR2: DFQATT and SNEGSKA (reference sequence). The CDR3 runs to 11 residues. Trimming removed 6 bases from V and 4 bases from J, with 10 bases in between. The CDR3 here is CSAFAVYEQYF. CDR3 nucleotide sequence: TGCAGTGCGTTCGCAGTATACGAGCAGTACTTC.

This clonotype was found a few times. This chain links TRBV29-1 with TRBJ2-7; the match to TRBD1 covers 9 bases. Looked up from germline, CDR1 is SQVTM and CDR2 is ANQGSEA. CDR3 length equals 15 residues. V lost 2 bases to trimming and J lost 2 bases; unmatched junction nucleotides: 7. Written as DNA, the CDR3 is TGCAGCGTTGAAAGGGGACAGGGCCTGGCCTACGAGCAGTACTTC. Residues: CSVERGQGLAYEQYF.

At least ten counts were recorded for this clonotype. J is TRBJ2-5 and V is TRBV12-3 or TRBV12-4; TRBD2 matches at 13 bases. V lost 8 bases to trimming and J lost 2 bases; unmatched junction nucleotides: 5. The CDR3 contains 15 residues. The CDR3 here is CASQLAGGLQETQYF. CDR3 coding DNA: TGTGCCAGCCAACTAGCGGGGGGGCTACAAGAGACCCAGTACTTC.

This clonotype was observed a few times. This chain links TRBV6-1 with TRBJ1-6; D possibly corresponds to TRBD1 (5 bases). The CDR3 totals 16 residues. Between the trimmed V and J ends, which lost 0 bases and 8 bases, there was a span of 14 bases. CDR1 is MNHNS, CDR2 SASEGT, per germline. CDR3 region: CASSEAPDLGDSPLHF. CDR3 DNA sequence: TGTGCCAGCAGTGAAGCTCCTGACCTAGGGGATTCACCCCTCCACTTT.

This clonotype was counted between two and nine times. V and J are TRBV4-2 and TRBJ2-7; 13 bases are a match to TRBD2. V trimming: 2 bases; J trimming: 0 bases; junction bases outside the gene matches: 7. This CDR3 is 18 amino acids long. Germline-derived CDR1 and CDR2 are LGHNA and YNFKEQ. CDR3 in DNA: TGTGCCAGCAGCCAAACGGCGGGGACTAGCGGGGCCTCCTACGAGCAGTACTTC. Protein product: CASSQTAGTSGASYEQYF.

The CDR3, as DNA: TGTGCCAGCAGTTCGATCACGAGGCAGTACTTC. As protein: CASSSITRQYF. The chain employs TRBV12-3 or TRBV12-4 and TRBJ2-7; D uncertain. The germline V and J ends were trimmed by 4 bases and 9 bases, with 10 bases remaining between them. The CDR3 spans 11 residues.

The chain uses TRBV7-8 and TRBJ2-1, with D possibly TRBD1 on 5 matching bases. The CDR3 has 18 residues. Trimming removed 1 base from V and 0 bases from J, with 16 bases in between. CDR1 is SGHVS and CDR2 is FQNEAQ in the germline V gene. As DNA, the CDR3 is TGTGCCAGCAGCTTAGAGGGGCTAGAACTCCCCTCCTACAATGAGCAGTTCTTC. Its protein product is CASSLEGLELPSYNEQFF.

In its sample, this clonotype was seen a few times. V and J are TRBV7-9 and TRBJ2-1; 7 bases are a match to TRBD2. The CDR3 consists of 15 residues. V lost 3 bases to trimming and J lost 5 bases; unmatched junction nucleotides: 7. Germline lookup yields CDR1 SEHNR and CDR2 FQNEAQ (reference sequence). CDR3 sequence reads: CASSLSSGGDNEQFF. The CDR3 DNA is TGTGCCAGCAGCTTGTCTAGCGGAGGTGACAATGAGCAGTTCTTC.

CDR3 region: CASSQVGEGYEQYF. The CDR3 nucleotides are TGTGCCAGCAGCCAAGTAGGGGAAGGCTACGAGCAGTACTTC. V usage is TRBV4-2 and J usage is TRBJ2-7; D is perhaps TRBD1 (5 bases). The CDR3 is 14 residues long. Germline CDR1 LGHNA, CDR2 YNFKEQ. V lost 1 base and J lost 3, with 10 bases in between.

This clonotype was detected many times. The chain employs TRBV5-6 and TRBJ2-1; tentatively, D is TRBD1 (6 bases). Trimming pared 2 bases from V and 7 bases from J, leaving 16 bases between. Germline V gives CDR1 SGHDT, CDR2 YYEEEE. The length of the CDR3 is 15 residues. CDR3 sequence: CASSFGGNRENEQFF. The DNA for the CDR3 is TGTGCCAGCAGCTTTGGGGGCAATAGGGAGAATGAGCAGTTCTTC.

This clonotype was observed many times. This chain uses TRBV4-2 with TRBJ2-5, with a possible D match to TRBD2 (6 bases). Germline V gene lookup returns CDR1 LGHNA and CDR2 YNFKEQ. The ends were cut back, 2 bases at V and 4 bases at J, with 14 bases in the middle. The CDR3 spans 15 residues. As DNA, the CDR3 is TGTGCCAGCAGCCAACCGGCTACGGGGGTAGAGACCCAGTACTTC. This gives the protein CASSQPATGVETQYF.

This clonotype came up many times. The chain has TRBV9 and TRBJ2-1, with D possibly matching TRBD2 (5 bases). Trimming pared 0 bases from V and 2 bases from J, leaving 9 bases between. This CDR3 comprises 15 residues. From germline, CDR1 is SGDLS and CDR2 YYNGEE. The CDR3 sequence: CASSVVLAAYNEQFF. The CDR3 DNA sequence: TGTGCCAGCAGCGTAGTGCTAGCAGCCTACAATGAGCAGTTCTTC.

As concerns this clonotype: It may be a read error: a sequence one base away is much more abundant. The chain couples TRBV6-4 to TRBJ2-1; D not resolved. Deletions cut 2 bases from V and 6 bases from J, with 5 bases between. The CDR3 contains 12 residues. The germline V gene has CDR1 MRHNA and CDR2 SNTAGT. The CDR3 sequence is CASSDGVNEQFF. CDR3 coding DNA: TGTGCCAGCAGTGACGGGGTCAATGAGCAGTTCTTC.

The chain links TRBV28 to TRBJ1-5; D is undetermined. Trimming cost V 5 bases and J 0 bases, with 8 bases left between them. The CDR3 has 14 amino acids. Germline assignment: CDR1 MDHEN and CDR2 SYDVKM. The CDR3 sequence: CASSNHNSNQPQHF. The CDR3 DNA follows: TGTGCCAGCAGTAACCACAATAGCAATCAGCCCCAGCATTTT.

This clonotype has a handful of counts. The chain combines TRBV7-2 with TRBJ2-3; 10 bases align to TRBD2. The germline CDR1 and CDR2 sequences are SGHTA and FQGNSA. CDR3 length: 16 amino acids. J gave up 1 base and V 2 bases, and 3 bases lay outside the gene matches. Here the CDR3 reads CASSLSSGGGTDTQYF. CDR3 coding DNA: TGTGCCAGCAGCTTATCTAGCGGGGGAGGCACAGATACGCAGTATTTT.